The next 20 T cell receptor beta chains were all read from a single sample in a study of T cell responses to AZD1222 COVID-19 vaccine. Only in-frame clones appear in the TCRdb table, and some are missing; sequencing was by immunoSEQ multiplex PCR. The repertoire includes approximately 150,000 clones, roughly 92% of them detected once, and around 1.3% sits in the top ten. This sample comprised peripheral blood, obtained on day 0 of AZD1222 vaccination. Every receptor here comes from an adult in good health.

The chain combines TRBV27 with TRBJ1-2; D unresolved. From germline, CDR1 is MNHEY and CDR2 SMNVEV (reference sequence). Trimming left V 5 bases short and J 0 bases short, with 16 bases between. This CDR3 has 16 amino acids. CDR3 DNA sequence: TGTGCCAGCAGTCCTCTTCCCGGCAGCACTAACTATGGCTACACCTTC. Translation: CASSPLPGSTNYGYTF.

The chain uses TRBV11-1 and TRBJ2-1, with 10 bases matching TRBD2. J was trimmed by 9 bases and V by 5 bases; bases with no gene match: 10. CDR1 and CDR2 from the germline V gene are SGHAT and FQDESV (reference sequence). The CDR3 runs 15 residues. CDR3 nucleotide sequence: TGTGCCAGCAGCCAGCCCCTAGCGGGAGCGAGTGAGCAGTTCTTC. Protein product: CASSQPLAGASEQFF.

The chain carries TRBV2 and TRBJ1-1; D unclear. CDR1 is SNHLY, CDR2 FYNNEI, per germline. Trimming left V 4 bases short and J 4 bases short, with 7 bases between. The CDR3 consists of 12 residues. In DNA, the CDR3 is TGTGCCAGCAGTGTGGCAGGCACTGAAGCTTTCTTT. It translates to CASSVAGTEAFF.

The rearrangement links TRBV6-2 or TRBV6-3 to TRBJ2-5; 11 nucleotides agree with TRBD2. The ends lost 1 base at V and 3 bases at J; junction bases unmatched: 7. This CDR3 is 17 amino acids long. The germline V gene has CDR1 MNHEY and CDR2 SVGEGT. Written as DNA, the CDR3 is TGTGCCAGCAGTTACTTCGGGCTAGCGGGAGGAGAAGAGACCCAGTACTTC. Encoded protein: CASSYFGLAGGEETQYF.

J is TRBJ2-4 and V is TRBV28, with 7 positions matching TRBD1. Germline values: CDR1 MDHEN, CDR2 SYDVKM. CDR3 length: 12 residues. V dropped 8 bases and J dropped 4; count of bases not matched to a gene: 2. The CDR3 loop is CASWDRKNIQYF. The DNA of the CDR3 is TGTGCCAGCTGGGACAGAAAAAACATTCAGTACTTC. The variable domain in full, with the rest retrieved from reference TRBV28 and TRBJ2-4, is DVKVTQSSRYLVKRTGEKVFLECVQDMDHENMFWYRQDPGLGLRLIYFSYDVKMKEKGDIPEGYSVSREKKERFSLILESASTNQTSMYLCASWDRKNIQYFGAGTRLSVL.

J is TRBJ1-1 and V is TRBV5-6, with D maybe TRBD1 (5 bases). Germline CDR1 reads SGHDT; CDR2 reads YYEEEE. The CDR3 spans 14 residues. Deletions cut 2 bases from V and 2 bases from J, with 10 bases between. The CDR3 protein is CASSFGTANTEAFF. The CDR3 DNA reads as TGTGCCAGCAGCTTCGGGACGGCTAACACTGAAGCTTTCTTT.

The CDR3 loop reads CASSLSGINSPLHF. For the CDR3, the DNA is TGTGCCAGCAGTTTATCGGGGATAAATTCACCCCTCCACTTT. V and J are TRBV28 and TRBJ1-6; D unresolved. The CDR3 consists of 14 residues. Looked up from germline, CDR1 is MDHEN and CDR2 is SYDVKM. Trimming shortened V by 1 base and J by 7 bases, and 8 bases separated the two germline ends.

The chain links TRBV30 to TRBJ2-3, with 13 nucleotides matching TRBD2. CDR1 is GTSNPN and CDR2 is SVGIG in the germline V gene (reference sequence). The junction had 0 bases not matched to a gene; V was cut back by 0 bases and J by 3 bases. The length of the CDR3 is 15 residues. The CDR3 DNA is TGTGCCTGGAGTGTGACTAGCGGGAGGACAGATACGCAGTATTTT. It encodes CAWSVTSGRTDTQYF. Using reference TRBV30 and TRBJ2-3 for the parts outside the CDR3, the full variable domain is SQTIHQWPATLVQPVGSPLSLECTVEGTSNPNLYWYRQAAGRGLQLLFYSVGIGQISSEVPQNLSASRPQDRQFILSSKKLLLSDSGFYLCAWSVTSGRTDTQYFGPGTRLTVL.

The rearrangement links TRBV6-6 to TRBJ2-4, with D possibly called TRBD1 or TRBD2 (5 bases each). The V and J ends lost 2 bases and 1 base respectively, with 9 bases between them. This CDR3 is built from 15 residues. The germline CDR1 and CDR2 sequences are MNHNY and SVGAGI (reference sequence). The CDR3: CASSYSWGAKNIQYF. The DNA of the CDR3 is TGTGCCAGCAGTTACAGTTGGGGGGCCAAAAACATTCAGTACTTC.

The chain has TRBV6-5 and TRBJ2-7; no firm D call. The ends were cut back, 5 bases at V and 2 bases at J, with 13 bases in the middle. The V gene's germline CDR1 is MNHEY and CDR2 SVGAGI. This CDR3 region has 14 residues. The DNA for the CDR3 is TGTGCCAGCAGTCCATCCGGAACGACCTACGAGCAGTACTTC. This codes for CASSPSGTTYEQYF.

The rearrangement joins TRBV7-8 to TRBJ2-1; maybe TRBD2 (7 bases). The CDR3 totals 15 residues. Trimming removed 4 bases from V and 2 bases from J, with 12 bases in between. The V gene's germline CDR1 is SGHVS and CDR2 FQNEAQ. The CDR3 sequence is CASSSAGGPYNEQFF. DNA for the CDR3: TGTGCCAGCAGCTCCGCCGGGGGGCCCTACAATGAGCAGTTCTTC.

V and J are TRBV5-8 and TRBJ1-1, with 7 bases identical to TRBD1. J gave up 5 bases and V 3 bases, and 16 bases lay outside the gene matches. From germline, CDR1 is SGHTS and CDR2 YDEGEE. The CDR3 loop spans 17 amino acids. The CDR3 DNA sequence: TGTGCCAGCAGCTCGCCGATAAGAAGGGGGCGGGGGACTGAAGCTTTCTTT. Translating it yields CASSSPIRRGRGTEAFF.

This chain joins TRBV20-1 and TRBJ1-2, with D maybe TRBD1 (6 bases). CDR1 is DFQATT and CDR2 is SNEGSKA in the germline V gene (reference sequence). Deletions cut 6 bases from V and 6 bases from J, with 11 bases between. The CDR3 extends over 11 amino acids. In DNA form, the CDR3 reads TGCAGTGCAAAACAGGGTCATGGCTACACCTTC. Amino acid sequence: CSAKQGHGYTF.

In this sample, this clone turned up once. CDR3 residues: CASSEQGTGELFF. The CDR3 nucleotides read TGTGCCAGCAGTGAACAGGGGACCGGGGAGCTGTTTTTT. The genes are TRBV2 and TRBJ2-2, with TRBD1 as a possible D gene (6 bases). Germline-derived CDR1 and CDR2 are SNHLY and FYNNEI. The CDR3 extends over 13 amino acids. Deletions cut 2 bases from V and 5 bases from J, with 6 bases between.

This clone has a single count. This chain uses TRBV30 with TRBJ1-5, with a possible D match to TRBD1 (5 bases). Germline CDR1 reads GTSNPN; CDR2 reads SVGIG (reference sequence). V was trimmed by 6 bases and J by 1 base, leaving 10 bases between them. The CDR3 is 13 amino acids. The CDR3 DNA reads TGTGCCTGTGCTCCAGGGAGCAATCAGCCCCAGCATTTT. Protein: CACAPGSNQPQHF.

V is TRBV29-1 and J is TRBJ2-2; D remains unclear. V was pared by 6 bases and J by 6 bases, with 8 bases between. The CDR3 totals 11 residues. CDR1 SQVTM and CDR2 ANQGSEA come from the germline V gene. The CDR3 loop is CSVALAGELFF. CDR3 sequence (DNA): TGCAGCGTAGCCCTAGCCGGGGAGCTGTTTTTT.

Only one count was recorded for this clone. The V call is TRBV7-6, the J call TRBJ2-1; 10 positions match TRBD2. The CDR3 has 17 residues. Germline V gene lookup returns CDR1 SGHVS and CDR2 FNYEAQ. The ends lost 0 bases at V and 4 bases at J; junction bases unmatched: 6. CDR3: CASSLASGGAAYNEQFF. The CDR3 nucleotides read TGTGCCAGCAGCTTAGCGAGCGGGGGGGCCGCATACAATGAGCAGTTCTTC.

The rearrangement joins TRBV28 to TRBJ2-1; D may correspond to TRBD1 or TRBD2 (6 bases each). Trimming shortened V by 7 bases and J by 6 bases, and 16 bases separated the two germline ends. Per the germline V gene, CDR1 is MDHEN and CDR2 is SYDVKM. The CDR3 totals 14 residues. In DNA form, the CDR3 reads TGTGCCAGCACCGGGGGCGGGGTTTTCAATGAGCAGTTCTTC. Translated: CASTGGGVFNEQFF. The entire variable domain, with the rest obtained from reference TRBV28 and TRBJ2-1, is as follows: DVKVTQSSRYLVKRTGEKVFLECVQDMDHENMFWYRQDPGLGLRLIYFSYDVKMKEKGDIPEGYSVSREKKERFSLILESASTNQTSMYLCASTGGGVFNEQFFGPGTRLTVL.

This sequence joins TRBV5-6 and TRBJ2-5; TRBD2 matches 8 bases. CDR3 length: 16 amino acids. Per the germline V gene, CDR1 is SGHDT and CDR2 is YYEEEE. V dropped 0 bases and J dropped 4; count of bases not matched to a gene: 8. The CDR3 reads CASSLGRGGQRETQYF. In DNA, the CDR3 is TGTGCCAGCAGCTTGGGGCGCGGGGGGCAGAGAGAGACCCAGTACTTC.

This chain joins TRBV27 and TRBJ2-5, with D maybe TRBD2 (6 bases). CDR1 and CDR2 (germline): MNHEY, SMNVEV (reference sequence). V was shortened by 5 bases and J by 0 bases, with 10 bases between the two germline ends. This CDR3 has 14 amino acids. CDR3 amino acids: CASSDRLDQETQYF. Here the CDR3 DNA reads TGTGCCAGCAGTGACCGACTAGACCAAGAGACCCAGTACTTC.